This TCR beta chain was identified in a study of Tregs in tolerant kidney transplant recipients. The study, taken as a whole, reports: No direct test of biological reproducibility was done here. Donor-specific Treg expansion exceeded global Treg expansion in tolerant patients, suggesting antigen drive. Nucleotide sequences could not be compared across some patients' samples due to primer changes.

The method was immunoSEQ multiplex PCR; TCRdb's version includes in-frame clones alone and lacks a portion of them. The sample has around 50,000 clones, about 89% seen once. The CDR3 loop spans 15 amino acids. J lost 5 bases, V lost 5 bases, and 11 bases had no gene match. Germline loops: CDR1 SGHVS, CDR2 FNYEAQ. Related graft donors supplied nonmyeloablative bone marrow transplants, and mixed chimerism was transient. With respect to this clone: Its cognate antigen is unknown.

V and J are TRBV7-6 and TRBJ2-7, with 8 bases aligning to TRBD1. The TCR comes from a human patient who received a combined kidney and bone marrow transplant. Some of these T cells may belong to the graft donor. The sequences come from CD8+ T cells from blood (PBMCs), collected 24 months after the transplant. CDR3 residues: CASSRMQGARNEQYF. Here the CDR3 DNA reads TGTGCCAGCAGCCGAATGCAGGGGGCAAGGAACGAGCAGTACTTC.